These 4 T cell receptor beta chains came from one sample sequenced in a study of T-cell memory formation after mild COVID-19. TCRdb reanalysed the 5' RACE reads using MiXCR and keeps one entry per CDR3 protein. The sample records about 400,000 distinct CDR3 sequences, 20% to 30% being singletons. Specimen: PBMCs or a T cell subset sorted from them (not recorded which). These receptor sequences come from an adult woman who had mild COVID-19 (a few samples of this study predate the infection). Cell type and time point are not known.

J is TRBJ2-7 and V is TRBV20-1; no clear D. Looked up from germline, CDR1 is DFQATT and CDR2 is SNEGSKA (reference sequence). The germline V and J ends were trimmed by 0 bases and 2 bases, with 8 bases remaining between them. The CDR3 length is 13 residues. CDR3: CSARDPSAYEQYF. The CDR3 DNA reads as TGCAGTGCTAGAGACCCCTCGGCCTACGAGCAGTACTTC.

V and J are TRBV29-1 and TRBJ1-5, with D perhaps TRBD1 (5 bases). Germline CDR1 SQVTM, CDR2 ANQGSEA. V was pared by 4 bases and J by 3 bases, with 10 bases between. The CDR3 extends over 13 amino acids. CDR3 loop: CSVVAGYNQPQHF. In nucleotides, the CDR3 is TGCAGCGTTGTAGCAGGGTACAATCAGCCCCAGCATTTT.

The gene calls are TRBV30 and TRBJ1-4; possible D gene TRBD1, 5 bases. Trimming pared 2 bases from V and 7 bases from J, leaving 17 bases between. Germline CDR1 GTSNPN, CDR2 SVGIG (reference sequence). The CDR3 sequence is 15 residues long. The CDR3 DNA follows: TGTGCCTGGAGTCCACGAGGGGCGGGAGGTGAAAAACTGTTTTTT. Encoded protein: CAWSPRGAGGEKLFF.

The table lists this clonotype with a few counts. The rearrangement links TRBV25-1 to TRBJ2-2; a weak D match, TRBD2 (6 bases). Germline values: CDR1 MGHDK, CDR2 SYGVNS. V shed 1 base and J shed 6 bases, with 12 bases lying between them. The CDR3 runs 15 residues. CDR3 DNA sequence: TGTGCCAGCAGTGAATCCACCGGCGGGGCCGGGGAGCTGTTTTTT. Protein product: CASSESTGGAGELFF.